The 21 T cell receptor beta chains below come from one sample, sequenced in a study of CD8+ T cells in alopecia areata. Extraction of RNA preceded its reverse transcription into cDNA, which served as the sequencing template. Sequencing used immunoSEQ multiplex PCR; TCRdb keeps in-frame clones, though not all of them. This sample has 140,000 to 150,000 clones, with 51% found just once. Sequenced material: CD4+ T cells sorted from blood, taken at week 0. Receptors originate from a human donor with alopecia areata.

CDR3 sequence: CASSYQGRSSEQFF. CDR3 in DNA: TGTGCCAGCAGTTACCAGGGGAGGTCGAGCGAGCAGTTCTTC. V is TRBV6-5 and J is TRBJ2-1; D possibly uses TRBD1 or TRBD2 (6 bases each). The CDR3 consists of 14 residues. Per the germline V gene, CDR1 is MNHEY and CDR2 is SVGAGI. Trimming took 2 bases from V and 10 from J, leaving 15 bases between them.

The CDR3 sequence is CAISARTSGSTGELFF. DNA for the CDR3: TGTGCCATCAGTGCCCGGACTAGCGGGTCTACCGGGGAGCTGTTTTTT. The chain combines TRBV10-3 with TRBJ2-2; TRBD2 agrees at 11 bases. Germline V CDR1 and CDR2: ENHRY, SYGVKD. V was pared by 4 bases and J by 5 bases, with 6 bases of the junction left unmatched. This CDR3 is 16 amino acids long.

DNA for the CDR3: TGTGCCAGCAGCGTCGGTAGCGGGAAGTACCAAGAGACCCAGTACTTC. It translates to CASSVGSGKYQETQYF. The chain links TRBV9 to TRBJ2-5; 8 bases map to TRBD2. The junction had 6 bases not matched to a gene; V was cut back by 2 bases and J by 0 bases. The CDR3 contains 16 residues. The germline V gene has CDR1 SGDLS and CDR2 YYNGEE. Variable domain in full (rest from reference TRBV9 and TRBJ2-5): DSGVTQTPKHLITATGQRVTLRCSPRSGDLSVYWYQQSLDQGLQFLIQYYNGEERAKGNILERFSAQQFPDLHSELNLSSLELGDSALYFCASSVGSGKYQETQYFGPGTRLLVL.

This clone turned up a few times. V is TRBV5-1 and J is TRBJ2-5, with a tentative D call TRBD2 (5 bases). Trimming left V 0 bases short and J 2 bases short, with 8 bases between. Germline lookup yields CDR1 SGHRS and CDR2 YFSETQ. There are 14 residues in the CDR3. The CDR3 is CASSLGGLQETQYF. The CDR3 bases are TGCGCCAGCAGCTTGGGCGGGCTACAAGAGACCCAGTACTTC.

This clone has just one count. J is TRBJ2-3 and V is TRBV15; D is unclear. Germline V lookup: CDR1 LNHNV, CDR2 YYDKDF (reference sequence). The CDR3 loop spans 14 amino acids. The V and J ends lost 1 base and 0 bases respectively, with 5 bases between them. CDR3 region: CATSRGGSTDTQYF. The DNA of the CDR3 is TGTGCCACCAGCAGAGGTGGCAGCACAGATACGCAGTATTTT.

The J gene is TRBJ2-5, the V gene TRBV28; 9 nucleotides line up with TRBD2. Germline V gene lookup returns CDR1 MDHEN and CDR2 SYDVKM. V lost 0 bases, J lost 3 bases, and 2 bases stayed unmatched. CDR3 length: 15 residues. CDR3 bases: TGTGCCAGCAGTTTATGGTCTAGCGGGAAAGAGACCCAGTACTTC. Its protein is CASSLWSSGKETQYF.

V is TRBV25-1 and J is TRBJ2-7; D gene unclear. Trimming removed 3 bases from V and 1 base from J, with 4 bases in between. Germline-derived CDR1 and CDR2 are MGHDK and SYGVNS. The CDR3 is made up of 12 amino acids. Here the CDR3 DNA reads TGTGCCAGCAGTGAGTATTCCTACGAGCAGTACTTC. Translated, it gives CASSEYSYEQYF.

This clone was picked up a small number of times. The chain carries TRBV7-2 and TRBJ2-3; no clear D gene. V lost 5 bases, J lost 2 bases, and 11 bases lay in between. The CDR3 is 14 residues long. Germline CDR1 reads SGHTA; CDR2 reads FQGNSA. The CDR3 sequence: CASSPPWDTDTQYF. In nucleotides, the CDR3 is TGTGCCAGCAGCCCCCCCTGGGACACAGATACGCAGTATTTT.

V usage is TRBV15 and J usage is TRBJ1-3, with D unresolved. The ends were cut back, 1 base at V and 0 bases at J, with 10 bases in the middle. Germline CDR1 is LNHNV and CDR2 is YYDKDF (reference sequence). The CDR3 covers 16 residues. In nucleotides, the CDR3 is TGTGCCACCAGCAGAGGTCTAACGGGCTCTGGAAACACCATATATTTT. It codes for CATSRGLTGSGNTIYF. The complete variable domain, with remaining parts taken from reference TRBV15 and TRBJ1-3, reads DAMVIQNPRYQVTQFGKPVTLSCSQTLNHNVMYWYQQKSSQAPKLLFHYYDKDFNNEADTPDNFQSRRPNTSFCFLDIRSPGLGDTAMYLCATSRGLTGSGNTIYFGEGSWLTVV.

This clone has at least ten counts. The sample holds other DNA sequences that translate to the same CDR3. This chain connects TRBV7-2 to TRBJ2-3; unclear D gene. Germline assignment: CDR1 SGHTA and CDR2 FQGNSA. Trimming left V 5 bases short and J 0 bases short, with 3 bases between. The CDR3 totals 12 residues. This CDR3 is CASSPSTDTQYF. The CDR3 bases are TGTGCCAGCAGCCCAAGCACAGATACGCAGTATTTT.

The chain joins TRBV6-5 to TRBJ2-7; D is possibly TRBD2 (6 bases). V gave up 6 bases and J gave up 3 bases, with 18 bases separating them. Germline-derived CDR1 and CDR2 are MNHEY and SVGAGI. The CDR3 runs to 15 residues. This CDR3 reads CASSHTRDSNYEQYF. CDR3 nucleotide sequence: TGTGCCAGCAGCCATACCAGGGACTCCAACTACGAGCAGTACTTC.

There are a few counts of this clone. The same CDR3 arises from other DNA sequences in this sample as well. This rearrangement joins TRBV30 to TRBJ1-5; tentative D call: TRBD1 (5 bases). The length of the CDR3 is 14 residues. The germline V and J ends were trimmed by 3 bases and 5 bases, with 14 bases remaining between them. CDR1 is GTSNPN and CDR2 is SVGIG in the germline V gene (reference sequence). CDR3 in amino acids: CAWSPGGSDQPQHF. In DNA form, the CDR3 reads TGTGCCTGGAGCCCGGGGGGGTCGGATCAGCCCCAGCATTTT.

J is TRBJ2-3 and V is TRBV6-6; D is unresolved. Between the trimmed V and J ends, which lost 6 bases and 4 bases, there was a span of 20 bases. The CDR3 sequence is 16 residues long. CDR1 MNHNY and CDR2 SVGAGI come from the germline V gene (reference sequence). CDR3 coding DNA: TGTGCCAGCAGCCCCTTAAGTCTAGTCGGTGCAGATACGCAGTATTTT. This encodes CASSPLSLVGADTQYF.

The V call is TRBV29-1, the J call TRBJ2-5, with D tentatively TRBD1 or TRBD2 (7 bases each). Per germline, CDR1 SQVTM and CDR2 ANQGSEA. This CDR3 has 13 residues. Trimming left V 7 bases short and J 5 bases short, with 17 bases between. The DNA of the CDR3 is TGCAGCGCCCCGGGGAGGGGGCCTGAGACCCAGTACTTC. Its protein product is CSAPGRGPETQYF.

This clone has just a few counts. The V call is TRBV27, the J call TRBJ1-1; TRBD1 might be the D (5 bases). Looked up from germline, CDR1 is MNHEY and CDR2 is SMNVEV (reference sequence). CDR3 length: 14 amino acids. The V end lost 5 bases, the J end lost 4 bases, and 14 bases lay between the germline ends. CDR3 region: CASSPQGGGTEAFF. The CDR3 region has the DNA TGTGCCAGCAGTCCTCAGGGTGGGGGCACTGAAGCTTTCTTT.

The chain uses TRBV9 and TRBJ1-2; D not resolved. Trimming shortened V by 4 bases and J by 5 bases, and 6 bases separated the two germline ends. The germline V gene has CDR1 SGDLS and CDR2 YYNGEE. The CDR3 spans 11 residues. DNA of the CDR3: TGTGCCAGCAGCCGTTCATATGGCTACACCTTC. Amino acids: CASSRSYGYTF.

V gene TRBV18 combines with J gene TRBJ2-7, with 13 bases lining up with TRBD2. Germline V gene lookup returns CDR1 KGHSH and CDR2 LQKENI. V was pared by 3 bases and J by 4 bases, with 6 bases of the junction left unmatched. The length of the CDR3 is 16 residues. The CDR3 sequence: CASSPPWTSGRYEQYF. Here the CDR3 DNA reads TGTGCCAGCTCACCTCCTTGGACTAGCGGGAGATACGAGCAGTACTTC.

The chain joins TRBV27 to TRBJ2-7, with a possible D match to TRBD1 (6 bases). Trimming left V 4 bases short and J 4 bases short, with 17 bases between. The V gene's germline CDR1 is MNHEY and CDR2 SMNVEV (reference sequence). The CDR3 loop spans 15 amino acids. The CDR3: CASSSPGAGEYEQYF. The CDR3, as DNA: TGTGCCAGCAGTTCCCCCGGGGCAGGGGAGTACGAGCAGTACTTC.

The rearrangement links TRBV5-6 to TRBJ2-1; tentatively, D is TRBD1 (6 bases). Deletions cut 4 bases from V and 5 bases from J, with 19 bases between. CDR3 length: 16 amino acids. Germline CDR1 is SGHDT and CDR2 is YYEEEE. The CDR3 loop reads CASSRALGAFNNEQFF. CDR3 in DNA: TGTGCCAGCAGCAGGGCTTTGGGGGCCTTCAACAATGAGCAGTTCTTC.

This clone was detected a few times. This chain uses TRBV29-1 with TRBJ2-1; no reliable D call. The CDR3 contains 12 residues. V shed 2 bases and J shed 8 bases, with 10 bases lying between them. Germline lookup yields CDR1 SQVTM and CDR2 ANQGSEA. In nucleotides, the CDR3 is TGCAGCGTTGAATTGTCCGACGATGAGCAGTTCTTC. It translates to CSVELSDDEQFF.

Note on this clone: Within the sample, other DNA sequences also encode this same CDR3. The rearrangement uses TRBV7-2 and TRBJ1-2; D possibly corresponds to TRBD1 (5 bases). Germline V CDR1 and CDR2: SGHTA, FQGNSA. Trimming removed 1 base from V and 0 bases from J, with 6 bases in between. The CDR3 length is 14 residues. CDR3 residues: CASSLVGANYGYTF. In DNA, the CDR3 is TGTGCCAGCAGCTTAGTAGGGGCTAACTATGGCTACACCTTC.